The 8 T cell receptor beta chains below all came from one sample that was sequenced in a study of blood T cells in healthy people across ages. The second PCR ran about 6 to 11 cycles with a sample-barcoded 5' primer and J-beta primers. TCRdb called the 5' RACE reads again in MiXCR, with one record for every CDR3 protein. The sample comprises 1.6 million or so distinct CDR3 sequences, around 36% of which are singletons, and about 11% rests with the top ten. The sample was blood. The origin of the receptors is a young woman in good health.

This clonotype was recorded a few times. The rearrangement links TRBV27 to TRBJ1-5; 9 bases map to TRBD1. The CDR3 covers 15 residues. J was trimmed by 5 bases and V by 3 bases; bases with no gene match: 5. The germline V gene encodes CDR1 MNHEY and CDR2 SMNVEV (reference sequence). CDR3 sequence (DNA): TGTGCCAGCAGTTTCGGGACAGGGAAGTATCAGCCCCAGCATTTT. Its translation: CASSFGTGKYQPQHF.

This clonotype was seen a handful of times. The V call is TRBV7-9, the J call TRBJ2-5; possible D gene TRBD2, 5 bases. Trimming left V 5 bases short and J 9 bases short, with 16 bases between. Germline V lookup: CDR1 SEHNR, CDR2 FQNEAQ (reference sequence). This CDR3 is 13 amino acids long. In DNA form, the CDR3 reads TGTGCCAGCAGCGCCTTTTCCGAGAGGGCCCAGTACTTC. Residues: CASSAFSERAQYF.

With respect to this clonotype: The junction differs from germline at one of its ends, possibly a read error. The rearrangement links TRBV12-3 or TRBV12-4 to TRBJ1-6, with D maybe TRBD1 (6 bases). This CDR3 comprises 14 residues. The CDR3 DNA sequence: TGTGCTAGCAACGAACAGGGCTATAATTCACCCCTCCACTTT. Its translation is CASNEQGYNSPLHF.

This clonotype was seen a handful of times. V and J are TRBV7-8 and TRBJ2-1; D is possibly TRBD2 (7 bases). Deletions cut 1 base from V and 7 bases from J, with 17 bases between. The germline gives CDR1 SGHVS, CDR2 FQNEAQ. The CDR3 loop spans 16 amino acids. Here the CDR3 reads CASSLGGGGGGNEQFF. The CDR3, as DNA: TGTGCCAGCAGCTTAGGGGGGGGAGGGGGAGGGAATGAGCAGTTCTTC.

This chain links TRBV28 with TRBJ2-3, with 10 bases matching TRBD2. The CDR3 is made up of 15 amino acids. Looked up from germline, CDR1 is MDHEN and CDR2 is SYDVKM. With V trimmed by 3 bases and J by 4 bases, 4 bases remained unmatched. CDR3 bases: TGTGCCAGCAGTTTCCTAGCGGGAGAGTCAGATACGCAGTATTTT. Its translation is CASSFLAGESDTQYF.

The J gene is TRBJ2-1, the V gene TRBV7-9; D is ambiguous. The V gene's germline CDR1 is SEHNR and CDR2 FQNEAQ (reference sequence). Trimming removed 4 bases from V and 14 bases from J, with 21 bases in between. The CDR3 runs 14 residues. The CDR3 loop reads CASSSSGHSLWEFF. Here the CDR3 DNA reads TGTGCCAGCAGCTCCTCGGGCCATTCTCTCTGGGAGTTCTTC.

Regarding this clonotype: An end of the junction differs from the germline gene, which may be a read error. This chain links TRBV4-1 with TRBJ1-2; no clear D gene. CDR3 size: 15 residues. The germline V gene has CDR1 MGHRA and CDR2 YSYEKL. The CDR3 DNA reads as TGCGCCAGCATCCAAGGCGAAGCCATTCTCTATGGCTACACCTTC. The encoded protein is CASIQGEAILYGYTF.

The rearrangement links TRBV6-2 or TRBV6-3 to TRBJ1-1; D remains ambiguous. V was pared by 4 bases and J by 4 bases, with 16 bases between. The CDR3 consists of 15 residues. Germline V gene sequence: CDR1 MNHEY, CDR2 SVGEGT. This chain's CDR3 is CASSFRTVLGTEAFF. The CDR3 nucleotides are TGTGCCAGCAGTTTCCGGACGGTCCTCGGCACTGAAGCTTTCTTT.